The present T cell receptor beta chain was sequenced within a study of blood T cell repertoires in COVID-19. The overall study: T cells, B-cell-depleted T cells, or PBMCs provided the cDNA or gDNA that served as material.

The CDR3 contains 13 residues. CDR1 and CDR2 from the germline V gene are SNHLY and FYNNEI. V lost 8 bases, J lost 0 bases, and 10 bases lay in between. Profiling relied on immunoSEQ multiplex PCR, and the TCRdb table lists in-frame clones only, not all of them. Of hundreds of thousands of clones in the sample, about 85% were seen once. This TCR came from a woman at least 80 years old with active or convalescent COVID-19. Material for sequencing was peripheral blood. This chain links TRBV2 with TRBJ2-5; D possibly corresponds to TRBD1 (6 bases). The CDR3 spells CASGQMYQETQYF. The CDR3 DNA reads as TGTGCCAGCGGACAGATGTACCAAGAGACCCAGTACTTC.